These 7 T cell receptor beta chains originate from one sample sequenced in a study of PD-1 blockade in classical Hodgkin lymphoma. Only in-frame clones appear in the TCRdb table, and some are missing; sequencing was by immunoSEQ multiplex PCR. The table includes 25,000 to 35,000 clones, 60% to 85% detected once. Brentuximab vedotin exposure varied, and every patient relapsed after autologous stem cell transplantation. The sample in question was peripheral blood mononuclear cells (PBMCs), obtained before the second cycle of nivolumab. The receptors shown here come from a human donor with classical Hodgkin lymphoma.

The chain combines TRBV7-8 with TRBJ1-1; perhaps TRBD1 as D (6 bases). This CDR3 spans 15 amino acids. Germline-derived CDR1 and CDR2 are SGHVS and FQNEAQ. Trimming cost V 4 bases and J 4 bases, with 16 bases left between them. CDR3 sequence reads: CASSSRGGYGTEAFF. CDR3 nucleotide sequence: TGTGCCAGCAGCTCCAGAGGGGGGTACGGCACTGAAGCTTTCTTT.

This sequence joins TRBV7-3 and TRBJ1-2; 8 bases agree with TRBD1. V lost 3 bases to trimming and J lost 5 bases; unmatched junction nucleotides: 14. CDR3 length: 17 residues. The germline CDR1 and CDR2 sequences are SGHTA and FQGTGA. The CDR3 protein is CASSFDLRDRLDYGYTF. As DNA, the CDR3 is TGTGCCAGCAGCTTTGATTTACGGGACAGGTTGGATTATGGCTACACCTTC.

The chain links TRBV19 to TRBJ1-1; possibly TRBD1 for D (6 bases). V shed 3 bases and J shed 4 bases, with 15 bases lying between them. The germline gives CDR1 LNHDA, CDR2 SQIVND (reference sequence). This CDR3 has 15 residues. The CDR3 DNA reads as TGTGCCAGTAGTATCACTAGGGGGGGTGGCACTGAAGCTTTCTTT. As protein: CASSITRGGGTEAFF.

The rearrangement links TRBV4-1 to TRBJ2-3; D might be TRBD2 (5 bases). Germline V lookup: CDR1 MGHRA, CDR2 YSYEKL. This CDR3 has 15 residues. The ends were cut back, 4 bases at V and 0 bases at J, with 11 bases in the middle. The CDR3 DNA reads as TGCGCCAGCAGCCCTGGACGGGGAAGCACAGATACGCAGTATTTT. Protein: CASSPGRGSTDTQYF.

The V call is TRBV11-2, the J call TRBJ2-5; 10 bases line up with TRBD1. This CDR3 is built from 16 residues. With V trimmed by 8 bases and J by 0 bases, 9 bases remained unmatched. Per germline, CDR1 SGHAT and CDR2 FQNNGV. This CDR3 is CASEETGGANQETQYF. CDR3 DNA sequence: TGTGCCAGCGAAGAGACAGGGGGCGCCAACCAAGAGACCCAGTACTTC. The entire variable domain, with the rest obtained from reference TRBV11-2 and TRBJ2-5, is as follows: EAGVAQSPRYKIIEKRQSVAFWCNPISGHATLYWYQQILGQGPKLLIQFQNNGVVDDSQLPKDRFSAERLKGVDSTLKIQPAKLEDSAVYLCASEETGGANQETQYFGPGTRLLVL.

This clone was seen only a few times. The chain employs TRBV11-2 and TRBJ2-4, with D perhaps matching TRBD1 (6 bases). Germline values: CDR1 SGHAT, CDR2 FQNNGV. This CDR3 is built from 15 residues. V gave up 5 bases and J gave up 4 bases, with 15 bases separating them. In nucleotides, the CDR3 is TGTGCCAGCAGCCCGCTGGTGGGGGCGAAAAACATTCAGTACTTC. Its translation is CASSPLVGAKNIQYF.

The CDR3 DNA reads TGTGCCAGCACCATCTCCCCCAGACAGGGGCTAGGTAGCAATCAGCCCCAGCATTTT. Its protein product is CASTISPRQGLGSNQPQHF. The genes are TRBV28 and TRBJ1-5; TRBD1 matches at 8 bases. The ends lost 7 bases at V and 0 bases at J; junction bases unmatched: 17. The CDR3 covers 19 residues. Germline CDR1 is MDHEN and CDR2 is SYDVKM.